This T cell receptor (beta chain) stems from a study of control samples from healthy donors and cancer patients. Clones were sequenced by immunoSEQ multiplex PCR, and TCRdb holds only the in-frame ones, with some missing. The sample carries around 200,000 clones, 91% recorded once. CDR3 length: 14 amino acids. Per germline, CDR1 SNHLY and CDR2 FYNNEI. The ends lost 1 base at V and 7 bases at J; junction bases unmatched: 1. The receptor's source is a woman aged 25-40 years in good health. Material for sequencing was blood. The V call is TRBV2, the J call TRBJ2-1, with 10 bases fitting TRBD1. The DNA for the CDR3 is TGTGCCAGCAGTGAAGGGGACAGGGGAAATGAGCAGTTCTTC. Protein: CASSEGDRGNEQFF.